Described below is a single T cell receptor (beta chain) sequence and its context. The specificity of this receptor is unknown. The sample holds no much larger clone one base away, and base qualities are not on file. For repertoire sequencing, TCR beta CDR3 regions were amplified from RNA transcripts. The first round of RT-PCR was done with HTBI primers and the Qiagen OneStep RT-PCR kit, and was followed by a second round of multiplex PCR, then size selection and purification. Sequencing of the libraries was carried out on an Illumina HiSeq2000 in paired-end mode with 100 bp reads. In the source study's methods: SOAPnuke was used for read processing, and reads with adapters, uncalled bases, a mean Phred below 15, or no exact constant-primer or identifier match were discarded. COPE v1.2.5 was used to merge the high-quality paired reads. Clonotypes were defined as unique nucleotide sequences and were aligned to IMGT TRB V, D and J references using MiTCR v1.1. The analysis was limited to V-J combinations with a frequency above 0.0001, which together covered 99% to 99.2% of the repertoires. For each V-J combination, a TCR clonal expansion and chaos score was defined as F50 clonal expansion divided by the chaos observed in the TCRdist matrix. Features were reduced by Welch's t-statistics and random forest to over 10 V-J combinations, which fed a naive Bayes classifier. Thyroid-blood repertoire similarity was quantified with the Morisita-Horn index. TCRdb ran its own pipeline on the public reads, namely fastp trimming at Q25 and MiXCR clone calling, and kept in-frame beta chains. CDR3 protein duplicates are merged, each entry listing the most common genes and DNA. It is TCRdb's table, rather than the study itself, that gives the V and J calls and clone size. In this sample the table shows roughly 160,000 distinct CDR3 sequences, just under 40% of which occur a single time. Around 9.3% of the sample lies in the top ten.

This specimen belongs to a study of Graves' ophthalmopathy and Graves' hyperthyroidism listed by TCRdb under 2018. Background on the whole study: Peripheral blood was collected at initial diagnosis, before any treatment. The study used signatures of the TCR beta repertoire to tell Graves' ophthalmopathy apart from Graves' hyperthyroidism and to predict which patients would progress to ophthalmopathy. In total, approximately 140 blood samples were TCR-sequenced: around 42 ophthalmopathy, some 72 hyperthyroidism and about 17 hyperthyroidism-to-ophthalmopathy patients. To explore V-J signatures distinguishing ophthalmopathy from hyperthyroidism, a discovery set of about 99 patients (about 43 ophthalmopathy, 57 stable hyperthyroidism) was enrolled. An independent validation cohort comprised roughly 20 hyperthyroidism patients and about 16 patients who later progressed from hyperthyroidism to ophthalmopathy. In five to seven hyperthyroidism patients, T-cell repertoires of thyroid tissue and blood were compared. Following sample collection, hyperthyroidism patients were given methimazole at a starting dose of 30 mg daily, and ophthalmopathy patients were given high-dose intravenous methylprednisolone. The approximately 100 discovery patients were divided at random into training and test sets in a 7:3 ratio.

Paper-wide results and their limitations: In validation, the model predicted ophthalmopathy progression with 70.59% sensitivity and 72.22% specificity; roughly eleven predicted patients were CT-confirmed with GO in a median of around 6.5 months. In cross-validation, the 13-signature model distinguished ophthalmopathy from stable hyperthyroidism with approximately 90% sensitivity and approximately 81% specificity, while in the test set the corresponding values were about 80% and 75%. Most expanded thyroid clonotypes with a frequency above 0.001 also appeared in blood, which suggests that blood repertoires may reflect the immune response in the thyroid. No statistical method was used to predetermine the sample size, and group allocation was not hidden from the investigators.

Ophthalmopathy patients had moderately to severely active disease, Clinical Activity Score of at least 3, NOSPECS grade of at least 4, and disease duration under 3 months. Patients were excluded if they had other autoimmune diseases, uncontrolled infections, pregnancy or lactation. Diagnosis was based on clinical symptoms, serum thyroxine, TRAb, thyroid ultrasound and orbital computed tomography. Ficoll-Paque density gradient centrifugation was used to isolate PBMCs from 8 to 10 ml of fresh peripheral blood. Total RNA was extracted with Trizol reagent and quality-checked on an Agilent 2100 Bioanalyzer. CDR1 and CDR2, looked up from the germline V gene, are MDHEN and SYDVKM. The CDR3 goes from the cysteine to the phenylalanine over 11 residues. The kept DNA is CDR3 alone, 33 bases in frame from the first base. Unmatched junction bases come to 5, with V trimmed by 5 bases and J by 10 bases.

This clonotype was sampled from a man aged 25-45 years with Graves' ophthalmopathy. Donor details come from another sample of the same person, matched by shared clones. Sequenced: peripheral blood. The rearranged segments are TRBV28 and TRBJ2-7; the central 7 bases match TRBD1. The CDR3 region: CASSPDRPQYF. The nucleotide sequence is TGTGCCAGCAGTCCGGACAGGCCACAGTACTTC.